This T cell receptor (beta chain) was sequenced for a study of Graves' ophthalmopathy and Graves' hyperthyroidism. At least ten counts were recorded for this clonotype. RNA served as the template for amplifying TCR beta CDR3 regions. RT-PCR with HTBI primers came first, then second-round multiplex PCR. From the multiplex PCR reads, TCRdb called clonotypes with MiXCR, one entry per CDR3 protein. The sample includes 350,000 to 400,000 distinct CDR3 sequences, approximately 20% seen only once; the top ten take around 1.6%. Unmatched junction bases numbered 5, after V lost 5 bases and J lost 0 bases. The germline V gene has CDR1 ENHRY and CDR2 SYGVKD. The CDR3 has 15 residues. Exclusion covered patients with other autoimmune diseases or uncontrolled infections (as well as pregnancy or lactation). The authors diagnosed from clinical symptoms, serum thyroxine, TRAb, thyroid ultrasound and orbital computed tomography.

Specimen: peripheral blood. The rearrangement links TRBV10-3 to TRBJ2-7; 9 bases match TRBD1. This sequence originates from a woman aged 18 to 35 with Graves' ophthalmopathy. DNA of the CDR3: TGTGCCATCAGTCTCCGGGACAGGGACTCCTACGAGCAGTACTTC. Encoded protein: CAISLRDRDSYEQYF.